These 18 T cell receptor beta chains were all obtained from the same sample, sequenced in a study of blood T cell repertoires in COVID-19. The table came from immunoSEQ multiplex PCR; TCRdb's copy has only in-frame clones and leaves some out. The profile shows about 400,000 clones, approximately 90% of them singletons. Sequenced: PBMCs or T cells enriched from blood (not recorded which). Receptor source: a woman younger than 35 with acute COVID-19.

V usage is TRBV3-1 (or the pseudogene TRBV3-2) and J usage is TRBJ1-1; TRBD1 matches 8 bases. After removal of 2 bases from V and 1 base from J, the junction contained 3 bases not matched to a gene. Per germline, CDR1 LGHDT and CDR2 YNNKEL (reference sequence). The CDR3 consists of 15 residues. The CDR3 sequence: CASSQPGTGNTEAFF. DNA for the CDR3: TGTGCCAGCAGCCAACCCGGGACAGGGAACACTGAAGCTTTCTTT.

The chain links TRBV7-9 to TRBJ1-5, with TRBD1 identical over 8 bases. Germline V gene data show CDR1 as SEHNR and CDR2 as FQNEAQ (reference sequence). The length of the CDR3 is 14 residues. V shed 5 bases and J 7 bases; nucleotides not matched to a gene: 7. The CDR3, as DNA: TGTGCCAGCAGCCCGGACAGGGTGTGGCAGCCCCAGCATTTT. As protein: CASSPDRVWQPQHF.

The rearrangement uses TRBV7-2 and TRBJ2-3, with 11 bases aligning to TRBD2. V lost 3 bases and J lost 2; bases outside the gene matches: 4. Germline loops: CDR1 SGHTA, CDR2 FQGNSA. This CDR3 region has 16 residues. The CDR3 nucleotides are TGTGCCAGCAGCTTCTTACTAGCGGGAGACACAGATACGCAGTATTTT. This encodes CASSFLLAGDTDTQYF.

For the CDR3, the DNA is TGTGCCAGCAGCATGACAGGGGAACTCCTCTCTGGAAACACCATATATTTT. Its translation is CASSMTGELLSGNTIYF. This chain uses TRBV7-2 with TRBJ1-3, with 8 bases aligning to TRBD1. CDR3 size: 17 residues. Trimming at V came to 5 bases and at J to 0 bases, leaving 9 bases not matched to a gene. Germline V CDR1 and CDR2: SGHTA, FQGNSA.

The chain joins TRBV11-3 to TRBJ1-5; 7 positions agree with TRBD1. Germline V gene sequence: CDR1 SGHNT, CDR2 YENEEA. The CDR3 covers 17 residues. V lost 1 base, J lost 1 base, and 7 bases stayed unmatched. The CDR3 DNA is TGTGCCAGCAGCTTAGGGGCGACAGGGACGAGCAATCAGCCCCAGCATTTT. This codes for CASSLGATGTSNQPQHF.

This rearrangement joins TRBV5-5 to TRBJ1-5, with D perhaps matching TRBD1 (6 bases). The ends were cut back, 5 bases at V and 5 bases at J, with 11 bases in the middle. This CDR3 has 13 amino acids. Germline lookup yields CDR1 SGHKS and CDR2 YYEKEE (reference sequence). The CDR3 DNA reads as TGTGCCAGCAGTTTACAGGGTGATCAGCCCCAGCATTTT. This gives the protein CASSLQGDQPQHF.

The gene calls are TRBV28 and TRBJ1-2, with D maybe TRBD1 (5 bases). Trimming took off 3 bases at V and 8 bases at J, with 10 bases between the two ends. The CDR3 has 12 residues. CDR1 and CDR2 (germline): MDHEN, SYDVKM. The CDR3 nucleotides read TGTGCCAGCAGTTTGGTAGGGGTCGGCTACACCTTC. Translation: CASSLVGVGYTF.

The chain employs TRBV19 and TRBJ2-2; a weak D match, TRBD2 (6 bases). Germline lookup yields CDR1 LNHDA and CDR2 SQIVND (reference sequence). This CDR3 has 13 amino acids. The ends were cut back, 7 bases at V and 5 bases at J, with 11 bases in the middle. CDR3 nucleotides: TGTGCCAGTACCCTCGGGGGAACCGGGGAGCTGTTTTTT. It is translated as CASTLGGTGELFF. Using reference TRBV19 and TRBJ2-2 for the parts outside the CDR3, the full variable domain is DGGITQSPKYLFRKEGQNVTLSCEQNLNHDAMYWYRQDPGQGLRLIYYSQIVNDFQKGDIAEGYSVSREKKESFPLTVTSAQKNPTAFYLCASTLGGTGELFFGEGSRLTVL.

This chain joins TRBV7-9 and TRBJ2-6; D is uncertain. Between the trimmed V and J ends, which lost 0 bases and 0 bases, there was a span of 9 bases. Germline CDR1 and CDR2: SEHNR and FQNEAQ (reference sequence). The CDR3 covers 17 residues. CDR3: CASSLASTASGANVLTF. The CDR3 DNA reads TGTGCCAGCAGCTTAGCGAGCACAGCCTCTGGGGCCAACGTCCTGACTTTC. The variable domain in full, with the rest retrieved from reference TRBV7-9 and TRBJ2-6, is DTGVSQNPRHKITKRGQNVTFRCDPISEHNRLYWYRQTLGQGPEFLTYFQNEAQLEKSRLLSDRFSAERPKGSFSTLEIQRTEQGDSAMYLCASSLASTASGANVLTFGAGSRLTVL.

This sequence joins TRBV28 and TRBJ2-7; 8 bases are shared with TRBD2. The CDR3 sequence is 16 residues long. Germline V lookup: CDR1 MDHEN, CDR2 SYDVKM. V gave up 5 bases and J gave up 5 bases; unmatched junction bases: 14. The CDR3 DNA reads as TGTGCCAGCAGTATACCTAGCGGGCCCAAGCAGGACGAGCAGTACTTC. This gives the protein CASSIPSGPKQDEQYF. The whole variable domain, remainder taken from reference TRBV28 and TRBJ2-7, is DVKVTQSSRYLVKRTGEKVFLECVQDMDHENMFWYRQDPGLGLRLIYFSYDVKMKEKGDIPEGYSVSREKKERFSLILESASTNQTSMYLCASSIPSGPKQDEQYFGPGTRLTVT.

The chain links TRBV11-2 to TRBJ2-3, with 7 positions matching TRBD2. The CDR3 extends over 14 amino acids. V trimming: 6 bases; J trimming: 1 base; junction bases outside the gene matches: 4. Per germline, CDR1 SGHAT and CDR2 FQNNGV. The chain's CDR3 is CASRAGTRTDTQYF. The CDR3 region has the DNA TGTGCCAGCAGAGCGGGGACGCGCACAGATACGCAGTATTTT.

V and J are TRBV11-3 and TRBJ1-1; weak D call: TRBD1 (6 bases). Trimming shortened V by 5 bases and J by 2 bases, and 9 bases separated the two germline ends. There are 13 residues in the CDR3. Germline-derived CDR1 and CDR2 are SGHNT and YENEEA. The CDR3 coding sequence is TGTGCCAGCAGCGGACAGTTTAACACTGAAGCTTTCTTT. Amino acid sequence: CASSGQFNTEAFF.

The V and J genes are TRBV13 and TRBJ2-3, with 8 bases identical to TRBD1. This CDR3 contains 16 residues. Germline CDR1 PRHDT, CDR2 FYEKMQ (reference sequence). The V segment lost 0 bases and the J segment 3 bases; nucleotides outside the gene matches: 5. The CDR3 DNA sequence: TGTGCCAGCAGCTTAGGAGACAGGGGTTCAACAGATACGCAGTATTTT. Translated: CASSLGDRGSTDTQYF.

J is TRBJ2-1 and V is TRBV7-8; 13 positions agree with TRBD2. CDR1 and CDR2 from the germline V gene are SGHVS and FQNEAQ. The CDR3 totals 15 residues. V lost 3 bases, J lost 9 bases, and 5 bases stayed unmatched. CDR3 nucleotides: TGTGCCAGCAGCTTCGGGACTAGCGGGATCTTTGAGCAGTTCTTC. It specifies CASSFGTSGIFEQFF.

The table lists this clone with a count of one. The genes are TRBV5-6 and TRBJ2-7; possibly TRBD1 for D (6 bases). This CDR3 contains 12 residues. V was cut by 5 bases and J by 3 bases, with 9 bases left in between. In germline, CDR1 is SGHDT, CDR2 YYEEEE. The CDR3 loop is CASSLTGYEQYF. CDR3 DNA sequence: TGTGCCAGCAGTCTGACAGGCTACGAGCAGTACTTC.

The chain is built from TRBV4-3 and TRBJ2-3; TRBD2 matches 7 bases. V trimming: 2 bases; J trimming: 1 base; junction bases outside the gene matches: 6. The germline gives CDR1 LGHNA, CDR2 YSLEER. The CDR3 is made up of 16 amino acids. The CDR3 spells CASSQNGGRGTDTQYF. The CDR3 DNA sequence: TGCGCCAGCAGCCAAAATGGGGGGAGGGGCACAGATACGCAGTATTTT.

The table lists this clone with a count of one. J is TRBJ2-7 and V is TRBV27; TRBD1 agrees at 8 bases. CDR3 length equals 16 residues. Germline assignment: CDR1 MNHEY and CDR2 SMNVEV (reference sequence). The V and J ends lost 0 bases and 2 bases, in that order; junction bases with no gene match: 6. The CDR3 coding sequence is TGTGCCAGCAGTTTATCCTCGGGGACAGGTCCCTACGAGCAGTACTTC. Its translation: CASSLSSGTGPYEQYF.

The rearrangement links TRBV7-8 to TRBJ1-4; D might be TRBD1 (5 bases). V lost 2 bases, J lost 8 bases, and 12 bases lay in between. The germline V gene encodes CDR1 SGHVS and CDR2 FQNEAQ. The CDR3 is 14 residues long. The CDR3: CASSLQGVGEKLFF. DNA of the CDR3: TGTGCCAGCAGCTTACAGGGCGTTGGAGAAAAACTGTTTTTT.